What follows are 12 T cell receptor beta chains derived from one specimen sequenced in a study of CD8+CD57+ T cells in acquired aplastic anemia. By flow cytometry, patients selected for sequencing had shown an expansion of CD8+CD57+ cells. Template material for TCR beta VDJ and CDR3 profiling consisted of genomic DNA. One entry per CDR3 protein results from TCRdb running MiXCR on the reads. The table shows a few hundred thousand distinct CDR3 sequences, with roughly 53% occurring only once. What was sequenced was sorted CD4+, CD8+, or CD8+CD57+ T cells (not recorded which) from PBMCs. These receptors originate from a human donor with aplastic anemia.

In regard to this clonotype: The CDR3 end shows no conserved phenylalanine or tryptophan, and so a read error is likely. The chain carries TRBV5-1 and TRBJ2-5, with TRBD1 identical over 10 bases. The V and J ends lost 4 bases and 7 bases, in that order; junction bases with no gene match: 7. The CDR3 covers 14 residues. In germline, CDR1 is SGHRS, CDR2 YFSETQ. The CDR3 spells CASSPDRGGGTQYL. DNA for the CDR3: TGCGCCAGCAGCCCGGACAGGGGGGGGGGGACCCAGTACCTC.

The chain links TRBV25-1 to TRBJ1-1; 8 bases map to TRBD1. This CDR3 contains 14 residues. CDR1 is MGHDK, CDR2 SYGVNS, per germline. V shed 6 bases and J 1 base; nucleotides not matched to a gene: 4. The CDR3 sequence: CASRGTGGNTEAFF. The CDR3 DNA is TGTGCCAGCAGAGGCACAGGGGGGAACACTGAAGCTTTCTTT.

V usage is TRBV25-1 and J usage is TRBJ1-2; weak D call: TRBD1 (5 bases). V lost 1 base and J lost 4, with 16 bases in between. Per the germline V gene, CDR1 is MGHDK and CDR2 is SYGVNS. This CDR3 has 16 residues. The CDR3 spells CASSESSGGLVYGYTF. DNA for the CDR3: TGTGCCAGCAGTGAATCATCGGGGGGGTTAGTCTATGGCTACACCTTC.

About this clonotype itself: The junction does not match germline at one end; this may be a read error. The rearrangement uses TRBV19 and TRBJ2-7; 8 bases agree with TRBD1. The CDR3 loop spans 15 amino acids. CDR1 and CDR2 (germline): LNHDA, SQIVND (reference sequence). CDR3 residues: CASSSLKQGDYEQYF. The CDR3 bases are TGTGCCAGCAGTAGCCTAAAACAGGGGGACTACGAGCAGTACTTC.

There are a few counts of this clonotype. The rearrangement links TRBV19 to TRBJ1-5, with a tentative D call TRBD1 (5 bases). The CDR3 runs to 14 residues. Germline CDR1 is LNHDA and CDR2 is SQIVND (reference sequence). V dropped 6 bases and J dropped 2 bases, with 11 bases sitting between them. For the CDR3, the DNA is TGTGCCAGTAGCCAGGGCATCGGCAATCAGCCCCAGCATTTT. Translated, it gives CASSQGIGNQPQHF.

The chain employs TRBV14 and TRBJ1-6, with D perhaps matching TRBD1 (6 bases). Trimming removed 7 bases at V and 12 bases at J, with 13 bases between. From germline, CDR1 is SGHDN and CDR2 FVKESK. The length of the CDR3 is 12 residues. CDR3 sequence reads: CASNRVGLPLHF. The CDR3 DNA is TGTGCCAGCAACAGGGTGGGGCTACCCCTCCACTTT.

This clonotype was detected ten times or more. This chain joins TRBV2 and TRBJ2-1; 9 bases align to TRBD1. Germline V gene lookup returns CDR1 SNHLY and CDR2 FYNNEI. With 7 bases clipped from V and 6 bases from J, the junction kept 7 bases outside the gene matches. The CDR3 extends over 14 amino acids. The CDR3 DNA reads TGTGCCAGCAATCAACAGGGGGCGGTCAATGAGCAGTTCTTC. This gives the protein CASNQQGAVNEQFF.

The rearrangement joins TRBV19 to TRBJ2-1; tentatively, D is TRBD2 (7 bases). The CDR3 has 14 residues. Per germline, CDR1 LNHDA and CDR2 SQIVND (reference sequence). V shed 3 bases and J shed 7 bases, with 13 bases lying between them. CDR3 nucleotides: TGTGCCAGTAGTATTGTGGAGGGGGGGAATGAGCAGTTCTTC. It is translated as CASSIVEGGNEQFF.

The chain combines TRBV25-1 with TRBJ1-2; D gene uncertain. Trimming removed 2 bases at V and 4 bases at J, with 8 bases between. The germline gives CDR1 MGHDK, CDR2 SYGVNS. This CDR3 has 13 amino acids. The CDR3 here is CASSENSAYGYTF. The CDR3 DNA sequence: TGTGCCAGCAGTGAAAACAGTGCCTATGGCTACACCTTC.

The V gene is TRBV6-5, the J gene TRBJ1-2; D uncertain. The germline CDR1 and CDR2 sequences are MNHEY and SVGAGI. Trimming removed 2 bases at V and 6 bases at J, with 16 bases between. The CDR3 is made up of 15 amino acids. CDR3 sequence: CASSYVAEWANGYTF. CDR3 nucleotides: TGTGCCAGCAGTTACGTGGCAGAGTGGGCGAATGGCTACACCTTC.

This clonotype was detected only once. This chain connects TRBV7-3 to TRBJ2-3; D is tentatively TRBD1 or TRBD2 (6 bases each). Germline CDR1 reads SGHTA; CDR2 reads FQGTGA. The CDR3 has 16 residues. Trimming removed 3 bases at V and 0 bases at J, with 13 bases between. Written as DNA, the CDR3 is TGTGCCAGCAGCTTCCTCCGGGGGCTTAGCACAGATACGCAGTATTTT. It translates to CASSFLRGLSTDTQYF.

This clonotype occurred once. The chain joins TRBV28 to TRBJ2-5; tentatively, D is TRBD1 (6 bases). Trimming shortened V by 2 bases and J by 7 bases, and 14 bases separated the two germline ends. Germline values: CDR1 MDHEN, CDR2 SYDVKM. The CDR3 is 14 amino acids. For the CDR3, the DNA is TGTGCCAGCAGTTTACCAGGGGACGAAGCGACCCAGTACTTC. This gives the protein CASSLPGDEATQYF.